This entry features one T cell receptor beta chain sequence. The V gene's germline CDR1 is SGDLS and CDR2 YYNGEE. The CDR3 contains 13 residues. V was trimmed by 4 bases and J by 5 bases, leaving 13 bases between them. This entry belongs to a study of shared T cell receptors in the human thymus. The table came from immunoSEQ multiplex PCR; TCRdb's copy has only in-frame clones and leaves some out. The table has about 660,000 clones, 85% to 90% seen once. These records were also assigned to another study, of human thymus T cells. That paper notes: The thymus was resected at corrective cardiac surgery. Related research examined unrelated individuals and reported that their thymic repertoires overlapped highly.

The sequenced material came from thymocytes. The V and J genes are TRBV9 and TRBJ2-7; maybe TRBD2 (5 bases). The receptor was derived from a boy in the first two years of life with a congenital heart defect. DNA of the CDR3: TGTGCCAGCAGCACCCGGACGGGGAACGAGCAGTACTTC. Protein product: CASSTRTGNEQYF.